A single sample is the source of the 32 T cell receptor beta chains below, sequenced in a study of blood T cell repertoires in COVID-19. The assay was immunoSEQ multiplex PCR, and TCRdb's table has in-frame clones only and misses some. The sample contains 150,000 to 170,000 clones, roughly nine tenths of which appear only once. The sequencing sample was made of peripheral blood. The origin of the receptors is a man aged 45-65 years with acute or convalescent COVID-19.

The chain is built from TRBV9 and TRBJ1-1; 7 bases are a match to TRBD1. V trimming: 4 bases; J trimming: 5 bases; junction bases outside the gene matches: 11. CDR1 SGDLS and CDR2 YYNGEE come from the germline V gene. There are 15 residues in the CDR3. The CDR3 DNA follows: TGTGCCAGCAGCAAAACGGACAGGCCCGAGACTGAAGCTTTCTTT. Its translation is CASSKTDRPETEAFF.

The chain uses TRBV5-5 and TRBJ2-1; 9 bases agree with TRBD2. Trimming cost V 6 bases and J 6 bases; bases outside gene matches: 7. Germline V gene sequence: CDR1 SGHKS, CDR2 YYEKEE (reference sequence). The CDR3 length is 14 residues. The CDR3 is CASNRAGGSNEQFF. In DNA, the CDR3 is TGTGCCAGCAACCGAGCGGGGGGATCCAATGAGCAGTTCTTC.

The V and J genes are TRBV6-5 and TRBJ1-1, with D possibly being TRBD1 (5 bases). V lost 6 bases to trimming and J lost 2 bases, with 10 bases between them. Germline V gives CDR1 MNHEY, CDR2 SVGAGI. The CDR3 is made up of 13 amino acids. CDR3 in amino acids: CASRVTGNTEAFF. DNA for the CDR3: TGTGCCAGCAGAGTTACAGGTAACACTGAAGCTTTCTTT.

This chain joins TRBV4-3 and TRBJ2-2; TRBD2 agrees at 9 bases. The CDR3 has 15 amino acids. CDR1 is LGHNA, CDR2 YSLEER, per germline. V lost 1 base and J lost 4; bases outside the gene matches: 1. CDR3 nucleotides: TGCGCCAGCAGCCAAGGAGCGGGGGGCACCGGGGAGCTGTTTTTT. Translating it yields CASSQGAGGTGELFF.

The gene calls are TRBV7-3 and TRBJ2-3, with D hard to call. The CDR3 runs to 14 residues. V was trimmed by 5 bases and J by 1 base, leaving 10 bases between them. The germline gives CDR1 SGHTA, CDR2 FQGTGA. CDR3: CASSPTQGTDTQYF. The CDR3 DNA reads TGTGCCAGCAGCCCCACCCAGGGCACAGATACGCAGTATTTT. Based on the CDR3 plus reference TRBV7-3 and TRBJ2-3, the full variable domain is GAGVSQTPSNKVTEKGKYVELRCDPISGHTALYWYRQSLGQGPEFLIYFQGTGAADDSGLPNDRFFAVRPEGSVSTLKIQRTERGDSAVYLCASSPTQGTDTQYFGPGTRLTVL.

This sequence joins TRBV6-2 or TRBV6-3 and TRBJ1-6; the D is unclear. The CDR3 consists of 14 residues. Looked up from germline, CDR1 is MNHEY and CDR2 is SVGEGT. V lost 1 base and J lost 7, with 8 bases in between. As DNA, the CDR3 is TGTGCCAGCAGTTACTTGCGGGGAAATTCACCCCTCCACTTT. This codes for CASSYLRGNSPLHF.

This clone was counted between two and nine times. This chain connects TRBV5-1 to TRBJ1-4, with D maybe TRBD1 (5 bases). Trimming took 0 bases from V and 7 from J, leaving 10 bases between them. Germline lookup yields CDR1 SGHRS and CDR2 YFSETQ. The CDR3 has 14 amino acids. This CDR3 is CASSLDPGGEKLFF. The CDR3, as DNA: TGCGCCAGCAGCTTGGATCCGGGGGGTGAAAAACTGTTTTTT.

V gene TRBV27 combines with J gene TRBJ2-1; a possible D gene is TRBD2 (5 bases). CDR3 length: 16 amino acids. V lost 5 bases, J lost 2 bases, and 16 bases lay in between. Looked up from germline, CDR1 is MNHEY and CDR2 is SMNVEV (reference sequence). The CDR3 bases are TGTGCCAGCAGTCCCCGGGGTGGGAACGCCTACAATGAGCAGTTCTTC. Its translation: CASSPRGGNAYNEQFF.

This clone is a singleton in its sample. The J gene is TRBJ2-5, the V gene TRBV11-2; TRBD1 is a possible D gene (6 bases). CDR1 SGHAT and CDR2 FQNNGV come from the germline V gene. The CDR3 covers 14 residues. With 5 bases removed from V and 5 bases from J, the gap between germline ends came to 15 bases. Written as DNA, the CDR3 is TGTGCCAGCAGCGCCACAGGGTTCGGGGAGACCCAGTACTTC. This sequence encodes CASSATGFGETQYF.

The chain recombines TRBV9 with TRBJ2-3, with 10 bases matching TRBD2. Germline CDR1 and CDR2: SGDLS and YYNGEE. V was clipped by 4 bases and J by 3 bases; unmatched bases: 5. The CDR3 spans 15 residues. In nucleotides, the CDR3 is TGTGCCAGCAGCCGGAGCGGGGGGGAGACAGATACGCAGTATTTT. Its translation is CASSRSGGETDTQYF. The full variable domain, completed using reference TRBV9 and TRBJ2-3, is DSGVTQTPKHLITATGQRVTLRCSPRSGDLSVYWYQQSLDQGLQFLIQYYNGEERAKGNILERFSAQQFPDLHSELNLSSLELGDSALYFCASSRSGGETDTQYFGPGTRLTVL.

This sequence joins TRBV27 and TRBJ2-1, with 7 positions matching TRBD2. The CDR3 consists of 14 residues. V shed 3 bases and J 5 bases; nucleotides not matched to a gene: 4. Germline V gene data show CDR1 as MNHEY and CDR2 as SMNVEV (reference sequence). CDR3: CASSFLGGDNEQFF. The DNA for the CDR3 is TGTGCCAGCAGTTTCCTGGGGGGGGACAATGAGCAGTTCTTC.

The chain is built from TRBV7-8 and TRBJ1-5; 10 bases agree with TRBD1. The V segment lost 5 bases and the J segment 1 base; nucleotides outside the gene matches: 5. CDR3 length: 16 amino acids. CDR1 and CDR2 from the germline V gene are SGHVS and FQNEAQ. The CDR3 here is CASSPPGQGSNQPQHF. CDR3 sequence (DNA): TGTGCCAGCAGCCCACCGGGACAGGGGAGCAATCAGCCCCAGCATTTT.

This clone was detected once. This chain uses TRBV5-4 with TRBJ1-6; D may be TRBD1 (5 bases). The germline CDR1 and CDR2 sequences are SGHNT and YYREEE (reference sequence). Trimming stripped 5 bases from V and 5 bases from J, with 11 bases between. This CDR3 spans 14 amino acids. The CDR3 nucleotides are TGTGCCAGCAGGTATCAGGGCAATAATTCACCCCTCCACTTT. It is translated as CASRYQGNNSPLHF. Based on the CDR3 plus reference TRBV5-4 and TRBJ1-6, the full variable domain is ETGVTQSPTHLIKTRGQQVTLRCSSQSGHNTVSWYQQALGQGPQFIFQYYREEENGRGNFPPRFSGLQFPNYSSELNVNALELDDSALYLCASRYQGNNSPLHFGNGTRLTVT.

The J gene is TRBJ2-5, the V gene TRBV7-9; TRBD1 is a possible D gene (6 bases). The germline V gene has CDR1 SEHNR and CDR2 FQNEAQ (reference sequence). The CDR3 loop spans 17 amino acids. Trimming stripped 2 bases from V and 4 bases from J, with 20 bases between. CDR3: CASSLKGVRVNGETQYF. CDR3 nucleotide sequence: TGTGCCAGCAGCTTAAAGGGGGTCAGGGTGAACGGAGAGACCCAGTACTTC.

The chain couples TRBV27 to TRBJ1-5; D not resolved. CDR1 is MNHEY and CDR2 is SMNVEV in the germline V gene (reference sequence). Trimming took 3 bases from V and 4 from J, leaving 13 bases between them. This CDR3 is built from 15 residues. The CDR3 loop is CASSFAGVGNQPQHF. In DNA, the CDR3 is TGTGCCAGCAGTTTCGCCGGGGTTGGTAATCAGCCCCAGCATTTT.

This clone was recorded only once. The CDR3 DNA reads TGTGCCAGCAGTAAACGGACGGCGGGTGGCTACACCTTC. Translating gives CASSKRTAGGYTF. The V and J genes are TRBV7-9 and TRBJ1-2; D not resolved. The germline V gene has CDR1 SEHNR and CDR2 FQNEAQ (reference sequence). The CDR3 consists of 13 residues. The germline V and J ends were trimmed by 6 bases and 7 bases, with 15 bases remaining between them.

The chain recombines TRBV28 with TRBJ2-3, with 9 bases identical to TRBD2. Looked up from germline, CDR1 is MDHEN and CDR2 is SYDVKM. J gave up 4 bases and V 6 bases, and 11 bases lay outside the gene matches. This CDR3 is built from 16 residues. The CDR3 here is CASSHLAGGVSDTQYF. CDR3 nucleotides: TGTGCCAGCAGCCACCTGGCGGGGGGGGTATCAGATACGCAGTATTTT.

V and J are TRBV6-5 and TRBJ2-1; 8 nucleotides line up with TRBD2. Germline lookup yields CDR1 MNHEY and CDR2 SVGAGI. Trimming took 2 bases from V and 4 from J; bases not matched to a gene: 4. This CDR3 region has 15 residues. The CDR3 sequence: CASSYIPGGYNEQFF. The CDR3 DNA sequence: TGTGCCAGCAGTTACATCCCGGGAGGGTACAATGAGCAGTTCTTC.

This rearrangement joins TRBV24-1 to TRBJ2-3, with 10 bases identical to TRBD2. Germline CDR1 and CDR2: KGHDR and SFDVKD. Trimming at V came to 10 bases and at J to 2 bases, leaving 8 bases not matched to a gene. CDR3 length equals 15 residues. The CDR3 here is CATQGLAGDTDTQYF. The CDR3, as DNA: TGTGCCACGCAAGGGCTAGCGGGAGACACAGATACGCAGTATTTT.

The chain is built from TRBV6-6 and TRBJ2-2; 7 bases align to TRBD1. J was trimmed by 6 bases and V by 7 bases; bases with no gene match: 14. Germline lookup yields CDR1 MNHNY and CDR2 SVGAGI (reference sequence). CDR3 size: 16 residues. CDR3 in amino acids: CASTPSPDRVSGELFF. As DNA, the CDR3 is TGTGCCAGCACCCCGTCCCCCGACAGGGTTTCCGGGGAGCTGTTTTTT.

The V and J genes are TRBV20-1 and TRBJ2-1, with D hard to call. The CDR3 runs 11 residues. Germline V gene lookup returns CDR1 DFQATT and CDR2 SNEGSKA (reference sequence). Between the trimmed V and J ends, which lost 5 bases and 12 bases, there was a span of 14 bases. The CDR3 coding sequence is TGCAGTGCTTGGCTGGTCGTCAGGCAGTTCTTC. This sequence encodes CSAWLVVRQFF.

This chain uses TRBV11-1 with TRBJ2-2, with TRBD1 as a possible D gene (6 bases). V lost 3 bases and J lost 0, with 8 bases in between. Germline V lookup: CDR1 SGHAT, CDR2 FQDESV (reference sequence). CDR3 length: 15 residues. CDR3 region: CASSLDRSNTGELFF. CDR3 DNA sequence: TGTGCCAGCAGCTTGGACAGATCGAACACCGGGGAGCTGTTTTTT.

A few counts support this clone. The rearrangement links TRBV9 to TRBJ1-3, with D unresolved. This CDR3 region has 14 residues. The V end lost 0 bases, the J end lost 4 bases, and 8 bases lay between the germline ends. Germline CDR1 and CDR2: SGDLS and YYNGEE. The CDR3 sequence: CASSVEPLGNTIYF. The CDR3 nucleotides are TGTGCCAGCAGCGTAGAACCGCTAGGAAACACCATATATTTT. Full variable domain (remainder filled in from reference TRBV9 and TRBJ1-3): DSGVTQTPKHLITATGQRVTLRCSPRSGDLSVYWYQQSLDQGLQFLIQYYNGEERAKGNILERFSAQQFPDLHSELNLSSLELGDSALYFCASSVEPLGNTIYFGEGSWLTVV.

This sequence joins TRBV5-1 and TRBJ2-7, with TRBD2 identical over 13 bases. J lost 6 bases, V lost 4 bases, and 10 bases had no gene match. The CDR3 contains 16 residues. CDR1 and CDR2 (germline): SGHRS, YFSETQ. CDR3 amino acids: CASSGNVGLAGLEQYF. The CDR3 coding sequence is TGCGCCAGCAGCGGTAATGTGGGACTAGCGGGACTCGAGCAGTACTTC.

This chain links TRBV6-2 or TRBV6-3 with TRBJ2-7, with 8 bases identical to TRBD2. Germline V gives CDR1 MNHEY, CDR2 SVGEGT. Trimming cost V 3 bases and J 2 bases; bases outside gene matches: 3. CDR3 length equals 14 residues. The chain's CDR3 is CASSYSGEPYEQYV. The CDR3 DNA reads as TGTGCCAGCAGTTATAGCGGGGAACCCTACGAGCAGTACGTC.

The chain links TRBV7-3 to TRBJ2-7; 7 nucleotides agree with TRBD2. This CDR3 is built from 15 residues. V shed 5 bases and J 0 bases; nucleotides not matched to a gene: 7. CDR1 is SGHTA and CDR2 is FQGTGA in the germline V gene. The CDR3 reads CASSTFGTISYEQYF. As DNA, the CDR3 is TGTGCCAGCAGCACATTCGGGACTATCTCCTACGAGCAGTACTTC.

The rearrangement uses TRBV11-2 and TRBJ2-7, with 11 bases matching TRBD1. Germline V gene sequence: CDR1 SGHAT, CDR2 FQNNGV. V trimming: 5 bases; J trimming: 3 bases; junction bases outside the gene matches: 3. CDR3 length equals 14 residues. The CDR3 loop is CASSTGTGGYEQYF. In DNA form, the CDR3 reads TGTGCCAGCAGCACAGGGACAGGGGGCTACGAGCAGTACTTC.

The rearrangement links TRBV29-1 to TRBJ1-1; D perhaps matches TRBD1 (5 bases). Trimming shortened V by 7 bases and J by 0 bases, and 15 bases separated the two germline ends. This CDR3 has 14 residues. Germline V gene lookup returns CDR1 SQVTM and CDR2 ANQGSEA. The CDR3 DNA follows: TGCAGCGCTTTTGGGGCCCAGATGAACACTGAAGCTTTCTTT. This codes for CSAFGAQMNTEAFF.

The gene calls are TRBV11-2 and TRBJ1-5; unclear D gene. The germline CDR1 and CDR2 sequences are SGHAT and FQNNGV. V was cut by 1 base and J by 5 bases, with 12 bases left in between. The CDR3 consists of 15 residues. CDR3 coding DNA: TGTGCCAGCAGCTTAGCTCCCGGTAATCATCAGCCCCAGCATTTT. It translates to CASSLAPGNHQPQHF.

This chain joins TRBV9 and TRBJ1-4, with D possibly being TRBD1 (5 bases). The ends were cut back, 3 bases at V and 0 bases at J, with 12 bases in the middle. CDR3 length: 16 amino acids. From germline, CDR1 is SGDLS and CDR2 YYNGEE. CDR3 protein: CASSAGLSATNEKLFF. The CDR3 coding sequence is TGTGCCAGCAGCGCAGGGTTATCGGCAACTAATGAAAAACTGTTTTTT.

This chain joins TRBV19 and TRBJ1-1; D is perhaps TRBD1 (5 bases). V lost 5 bases and J 6 bases, leaving 13 bases between the germline ends. The CDR3 spans 13 residues. Germline V gives CDR1 LNHDA, CDR2 SQIVND (reference sequence). The CDR3 sequence: CASSPGRGAEAFF. The CDR3 coding sequence is TGTGCCAGTAGTCCCGGGAGGGGCGCTGAAGCTTTCTTT.

This clone occurred once. The chain links TRBV5-6 to TRBJ1-5; 8 bases fit TRBD1. V shed 4 bases and J 7 bases; nucleotides not matched to a gene: 7. CDR1 SGHDT and CDR2 YYEEEE come from the germline V gene. This CDR3 has 14 residues. CDR3 sequence (DNA): TGTGCCAGCAGCCGGACAGGGCGAGAGCAGCCCCAGCATTTT. Translation: CASSRTGREQPQHF. Based on the CDR3 plus reference TRBV5-6 and TRBJ1-5, the full variable domain is DAGVTQSPTHLIKTRGQQVTLRCSPKSGHDTVSWYQQALGQGPQFIFQYYEEEERQRGNFPDRFSGHQFPNYSSELNVNALLLGDSALYLCASSRTGREQPQHFGDGTRLSIL.